This TCR beta chain originates from a study of T cells expressing NK-cell markers. Whole-study context: Beta-chain profiling covered CD3+CD56+NKG2C+, CD3+CD56+NKG2C- and CD3+CD56-NKG2C+ sorted subsets. HCMV seropositivity marked most of the eight sequenced donors; one was seronegative. Study-wide findings and caveats: There were a few donors in whom these clonotypes also led the CD3+CD56-NKG2C+ fraction. Unclear, still, was the HCMV specificity of the expanded NKG2C+ T cell clones.

This CDR3 is built from 13 residues. Germline CDR1 is DFQATT and CDR2 is SNEGSKA (reference sequence). Turning to this clonotype: What it binds is unknown.

Following a re-call of the 5' RACE reads, TCRdb has one entry per CDR3 protein and lacks DNA. Its listing shows 400,000 to 550,000 distinct CDR3 sequences. V gene TRBV20-1 combines with J gene TRBJ1-2; TCRdb names TRBD1, which stays unverified in the absence of DNA. The source of this sequence is a woman between 18 and 70 years old in good health. The sample comprised blood T cells: a sorted CD56 or NKG2C T cell subset, CD4+ or CD8+ T cells, or bulk PBMC T cells (not recorded which). The CDR3 here is CSARDSRVYGYTF.